The next 21 T cell receptor beta chains were all read from a single sample in a study of patients and donors after allogeneic stem cell transplantation. TCRdb reprocessed the RT-PCR reads via MiXCR and lists one record per CDR3 protein. The sample consists of approximately 24,000 distinct CDR3 sequences, under 55% of them appearing once. The sequenced material came from blood, either unsorted or a sorted T cell fraction (not recorded which). The receptor source for this set is a human donor who was either an allogeneic HSCT recipient or a stem cell or donor lymphocyte infusion donor (not recorded which). It is not recorded whose cells these are; they may come from a transplant donor.

A few counts support this clonotype. Here the CDR3 reads CASSLWKETQYF. The CDR3 DNA reads TGTGCCAGCAGTTTGTGGAAAGAGACCCAGTACTTC. The genes are TRBV28 and TRBJ2-5; unclear D gene. V was shortened by 3 bases and J by 3 bases, with 5 bases between the two germline ends. This CDR3 region has 12 residues. Germline CDR1 and CDR2: MDHEN and SYDVKM.

The table lists this clonotype with a few counts. The chain joins TRBV29-1 to TRBJ2-7; D not certain. The CDR3 covers 11 residues. Trimming took off 5 bases at V and 3 bases at J, with 8 bases between the two ends. Germline V gene data show CDR1 as SQVTM and CDR2 as ANQGSEA. The CDR3 region is CSVIESYEQYF. CDR3 DNA: TGCAGCGTTATAGAGAGCTACGAGCAGTACTTC.

The table lists this clonotype with a few counts. The chain has TRBV7-2 and TRBJ1-1; D not certain. Trimming took off 3 bases at V and 10 bases at J, with 9 bases between the two ends. The CDR3 totals 11 residues. Germline CDR1 and CDR2: SGHTA and FQGNSA. The DNA for the CDR3 is TGTGCCAGCAGCTTTGATAGTGTAGCTTTCTTT. Its translation is CASSFDSVAFF.

This chain connects TRBV5-1 to TRBJ2-3; D is uncertain. V shed 5 bases and J shed 2 bases, with 12 bases lying between them. The germline V gene encodes CDR1 SGHRS and CDR2 YFSETQ. The CDR3 is 14 amino acids. DNA of the CDR3: TGCGCCAGCAGAACCGGGCTCCCCACAGATACGCAGTATTTT. Residues: CASRTGLPTDTQYF.

This clonotype was seen only a few times. This sequence joins TRBV4-1 and TRBJ2-2; D is perhaps TRBD2 (6 bases). The germline CDR1 and CDR2 sequences are MGHRA and YSYEKL. Trimming shortened V by 4 bases and J by 5 bases, and 17 bases separated the two germline ends. The CDR3 is made up of 16 amino acids. CDR3 in DNA: TGCGCCAGCAGCCCCAGTCCGGGAGATGGGACCGGGGAGCTGTTTTTT. This translates into CASSPSPGDGTGELFF.

This chain links TRBV5-1 with TRBJ2-7; no definite D call. CDR1 is SGHRS and CDR2 is YFSETQ in the germline V gene. The CDR3 sequence is 15 residues long. With 0 bases removed from V and 2 bases from J, the gap between germline ends came to 12 bases. The CDR3: CASSLAKDRTYEQYF. The CDR3 DNA follows: TGCGCCAGCAGCTTGGCCAAAGACCGAACCTACGAGCAGTACTTC. Full variable domain (missing parts from reference TRBV5-1 and TRBJ2-7): KAGVTQTPRYLIKTRGQQVTLSCSPISGHRSVSWYQQTPGQGLQFLFEYFSETQRNKGNFPGRFSGRQFSNSRSEMNVSTLELGDSALYLCASSLAKDRTYEQYFGPGTRLTVT.

The chain uses TRBV20-1 and TRBJ1-1, with 7 bases lining up with TRBD1. The CDR3 totals 13 residues. V lost 5 bases, J lost 1 base, and 4 bases stayed unmatched. Germline V gene data show CDR1 as DFQATT and CDR2 as SNEGSKA (reference sequence). CDR3 sequence: CSAYRTGNTEAFF. The CDR3 nucleotides are TGCAGTGCTTACCGGACAGGGAACACTGAAGCTTTCTTT.

This clonotype was counted a few times. The CDR3 loop is CASRTSGQWDEQFF. CDR3 DNA: TGTGCCAGCAGAACCTCGGGACAGTGGGATGAGCAGTTCTTC. The chain combines TRBV12-3 or TRBV12-4 with TRBJ2-1, with 7 bases that match TRBD1. After removal of 6 bases from V and 8 bases from J, the junction contained 10 bases not matched to a gene. CDR3 length: 14 amino acids.

This clonotype is deemed medium-sized. V gene TRBV18 combines with J gene TRBJ1-2; D unclear. V was pared by 0 bases and J by 0 bases, with 8 bases between. Per germline, CDR1 KGHSH and CDR2 LQKENI. The CDR3 runs to 15 residues. CDR3 amino acids: CASSPPTETNYGYTF. The DNA for the CDR3 is TGTGCCAGCTCACCACCGACGGAGACTAACTATGGCTACACCTTC.

The rearrangement uses TRBV12-3 or TRBV12-4 and TRBJ1-1; a weak D match, TRBD1 (6 bases). The CDR3 has 14 residues. The V end was cut by 4 bases, the J end by 4 bases, with 13 bases between. The CDR3 reads CASSYRAPGTEAFF. The CDR3 DNA sequence: TGTGCCAGCAGTTACAGGGCCCCAGGCACTGAAGCTTTCTTT.

The CDR3 DNA reads TGTGCCATCAGTGAAAGGACAGAGCTTTTGGATACGCAGTATTTT. Translating gives CAISERTELLDTQYF. The chain joins TRBV10-3 to TRBJ2-3; D is possibly TRBD1 (6 bases). The CDR3 totals 15 residues. Germline CDR1 reads ENHRY; CDR2 reads SYGVKD. The V end was cut by 3 bases, the J end by 6 bases, with 16 bases between.

The chain couples TRBV24-1 to TRBJ2-1; 14 bases agree with TRBD2. The V segment lost 4 bases and the J segment 8 bases; nucleotides outside the gene matches: 6. This CDR3 region has 16 residues. Germline-derived CDR1 and CDR2 are KGHDR and SFDVKD. The CDR3 loop is CATSDPGTSGSDEQFF. The CDR3 DNA reads TGTGCCACCAGTGACCCTGGGACTAGCGGGAGTGATGAGCAGTTCTTC.

The chain has TRBV9 and TRBJ1-6; the D is unclear. With 0 bases removed from V and 7 bases from J, the gap between germline ends came to 11 bases. The CDR3 has 15 amino acids. Per germline, CDR1 SGDLS and CDR2 YYNGEE. The CDR3 loop is CASSVDGVRNSPLHF. CDR3 nucleotide sequence: TGTGCCAGCAGCGTAGACGGGGTGAGGAATTCACCCCTCCACTTT.

This clonotype was observed a few times. The V and J genes are TRBV7-2 and TRBJ2-2; 12 nucleotides match TRBD2. Germline-derived CDR1 and CDR2 are SGHTA and FQGNSA. Trimming took 1 base from V and 1 from J; bases not matched to a gene: 1. The CDR3 is made up of 17 amino acids. The CDR3 here is CASSLGTSGVNTGELFF. The CDR3 nucleotides read TGTGCCAGCAGCTTAGGGACTAGCGGGGTGAACACCGGGGAGCTGTTTTTT.

There are a few counts of this clonotype. This chain uses TRBV5-1 with TRBJ1-3, with 7 bases fitting TRBD1. CDR3 length: 14 amino acids. Germline CDR1 and CDR2: SGHRS and YFSETQ. J lost 2 bases, V lost 7 bases, and 6 bases had no gene match. The CDR3 reads CASSPGQTGNTIYF. For the CDR3, the DNA is TGCGCCAGCTCACCGGGACAGACTGGAAACACCATATATTTT.

This chain connects TRBV12-3 or TRBV12-4 to TRBJ2-1, with 8 bases identical to TRBD1. The CDR3 has 14 amino acids. V dropped 4 bases and J dropped 7; count of bases not matched to a gene: 6. The CDR3 DNA sequence: TGTGCCAGCAGTTGGGCAGGGGGCACGAATGAGCAGTTCTTC. Translation: CASSWAGGTNEQFF.

The V gene is TRBV12-3 or TRBV12-4, the J gene TRBJ1-2, with D possibly matching TRBD1 (6 bases). The CDR3 extends over 15 amino acids. Trimming took 5 bases from V and 2 from J, leaving 15 bases between them. CDR3 region: CASSHGTPNNYGYTF. CDR3 DNA sequence: TGTGCCAGCAGTCACGGGACACCTAACAACTATGGCTACACCTTC.

V is TRBV10-3 and J is TRBJ1-5, with D hard to call. V shed 3 bases and J shed 2 bases, with 8 bases lying between them. The CDR3 extends over 14 amino acids. The germline CDR1 and CDR2 sequences are ENHRY and SYGVKD. CDR3 sequence: CAISESGGNQPQHF. For the CDR3, the DNA is TGTGCCATCAGTGAATCAGGTGGCAATCAGCCCCAGCATTTT.

This clonotype came up many times. V usage is TRBV12-3 or TRBV12-4 and J usage is TRBJ1-2; 8 bases align to TRBD1. With 5 bases clipped from V and 3 bases from J, the junction kept 5 bases outside the gene matches. The CDR3 loop spans 14 amino acids. The CDR3 DNA reads as TGTGCCAGCAGTCAGGGGGCTCAGTACTATGGCTACACCTTC. Amino acids: CASSQGAQYYGYTF.

This clonotype came up once. The chain carries TRBV5-4 and TRBJ2-5; 7 nucleotides agree with TRBD1. J gave up 2 bases and V 4 bases, and 5 bases lay outside the gene matches. Germline CDR1 SGHNT, CDR2 YYREEE (reference sequence). This CDR3 spans 14 amino acids. The CDR3 DNA follows: TGTGCCAGCAGCGGGGGACAGCAACAAGAGACCCAGTACTTC. Its protein product is CASSGGQQQETQYF.

A few counts support this clonotype. The rearrangement links TRBV12-3 or TRBV12-4 to TRBJ2-5; the D is unclear. V lost 3 bases to trimming and J lost 9 bases, with 8 bases between them. The CDR3 runs 11 residues. As DNA, the CDR3 is TGTGCCAGCAGTTTCACGTCTGCCCAGTACTTC. Translating gives CASSFTSAQYF.